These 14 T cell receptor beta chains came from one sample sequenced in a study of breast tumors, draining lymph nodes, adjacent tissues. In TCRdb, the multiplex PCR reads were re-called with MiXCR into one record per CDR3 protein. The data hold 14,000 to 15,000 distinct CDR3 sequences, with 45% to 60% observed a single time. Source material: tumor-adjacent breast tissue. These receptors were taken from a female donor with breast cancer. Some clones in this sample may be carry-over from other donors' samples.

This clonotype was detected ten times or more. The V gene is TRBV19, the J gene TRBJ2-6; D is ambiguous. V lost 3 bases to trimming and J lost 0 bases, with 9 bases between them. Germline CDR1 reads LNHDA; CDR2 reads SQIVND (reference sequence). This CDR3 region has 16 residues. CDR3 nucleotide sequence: TGTGCCAGTAGTATTATCGGAAGCTCTGGGGCCAACGTCCTGACTTTC. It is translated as CASSIIGSSGANVLTF.

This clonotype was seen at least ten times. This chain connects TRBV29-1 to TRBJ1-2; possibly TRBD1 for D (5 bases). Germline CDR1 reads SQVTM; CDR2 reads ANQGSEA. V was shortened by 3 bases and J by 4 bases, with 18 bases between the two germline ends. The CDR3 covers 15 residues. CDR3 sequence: CSVDPGQGLVYGYTF. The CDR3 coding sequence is TGCAGCGTTGACCCAGGACAAGGCCTCGTCTATGGCTACACCTTC. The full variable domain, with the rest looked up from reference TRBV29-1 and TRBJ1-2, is SAVISQKPSRDICQRGTSLTIQCQVDSQVTMMFWYRQQPGQSLTLIATANQGSEATYESGFVIDKFPISRPNLTFSTLTVSNMSPEDSSIYLCSVDPGQGLVYGYTFGSGTRLTVV.

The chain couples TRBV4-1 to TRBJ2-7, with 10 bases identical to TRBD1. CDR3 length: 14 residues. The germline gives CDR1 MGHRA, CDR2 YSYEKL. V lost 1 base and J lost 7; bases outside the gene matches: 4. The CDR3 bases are TGCGCCAGCAGCCAAGGACAGGGGGCGCGGGAGCAGTACTTC. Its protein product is CASSQGQGAREQYF.

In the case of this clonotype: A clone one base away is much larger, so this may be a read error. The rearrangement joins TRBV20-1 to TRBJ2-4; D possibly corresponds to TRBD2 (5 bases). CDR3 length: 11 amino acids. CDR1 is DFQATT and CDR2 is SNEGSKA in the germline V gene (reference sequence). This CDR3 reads CNSRKGGIQSF. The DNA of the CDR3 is TGCAATTCCCGAAAAGGAGGCATTCAGTCCTTC.

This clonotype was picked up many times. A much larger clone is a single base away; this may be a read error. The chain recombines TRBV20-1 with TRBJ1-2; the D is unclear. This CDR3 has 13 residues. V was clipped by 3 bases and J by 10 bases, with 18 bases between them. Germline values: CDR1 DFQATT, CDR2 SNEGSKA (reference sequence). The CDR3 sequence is CSARFGVGNAYTF. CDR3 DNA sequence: TGCAGTGCTAGGTTCGGCGTTGGGAATGCCTACACCTTC.

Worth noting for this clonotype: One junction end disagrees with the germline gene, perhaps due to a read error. CDR3 in DNA: TGCGCCAGCAACCAAGAAAGGGGCGGTACCTACGAGCAGTACTTC. As protein: CASNQERGGTYEQYF. The chain combines TRBV4-3 with TRBJ2-7, with D perhaps TRBD1 (5 bases). Germline loops: CDR1 LGHNA, CDR2 YSLEER. This CDR3 region has 15 residues.

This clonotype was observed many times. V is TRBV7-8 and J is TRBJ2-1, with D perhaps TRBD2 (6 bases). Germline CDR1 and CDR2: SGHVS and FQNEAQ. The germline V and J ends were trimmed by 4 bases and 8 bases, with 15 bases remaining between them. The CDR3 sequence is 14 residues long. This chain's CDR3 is CASSYLGLKDEQFF. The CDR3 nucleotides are TGTGCCAGCAGCTATCTGGGACTCAAGGATGAGCAGTTCTTC.

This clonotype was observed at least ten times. The CDR3 is CASSQGRRYEQYF. The CDR3 DNA is TGTGCCAGCAGCCAAGGGAGGCGATACGAGCAGTACTTC. J is TRBJ2-7 and V is TRBV14; maybe TRBD2 (5 bases). V lost 1 base and J lost 4, with 8 bases in between. The CDR3 length is 13 residues. CDR1 SGHDN and CDR2 FVKESK come from the germline V gene. The whole variable domain, filled in from reference TRBV14 and TRBJ2-7, reads EAGVTQFPSHSVIEKGQTVTLRCDPISGHDNLYWYRRVMGKEIKFLLHFVKESKQDESGMPNNRFLAERTGGTYSTLKVQPAELEDSGVYFCASSQGRRYEQYFGPGTRLTVT.

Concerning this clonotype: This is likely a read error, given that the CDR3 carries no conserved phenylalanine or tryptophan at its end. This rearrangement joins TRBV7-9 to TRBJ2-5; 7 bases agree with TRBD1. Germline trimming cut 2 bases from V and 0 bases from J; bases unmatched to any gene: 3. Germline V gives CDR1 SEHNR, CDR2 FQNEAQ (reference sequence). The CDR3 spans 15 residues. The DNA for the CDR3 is TGTGCCAGCAGCTTACGGACAGGCGACCAAGAGACCCAGTACTCC. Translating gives CASSLRTGDQETQYS.

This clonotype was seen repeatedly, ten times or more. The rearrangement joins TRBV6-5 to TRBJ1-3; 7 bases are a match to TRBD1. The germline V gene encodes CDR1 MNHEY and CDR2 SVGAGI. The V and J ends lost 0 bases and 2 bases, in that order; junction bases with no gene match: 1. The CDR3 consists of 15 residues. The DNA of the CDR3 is TGTGCCAGCAGTTACTCAACAGGGGCTGGAAACACCATATATTTT. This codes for CASSYSTGAGNTIYF.

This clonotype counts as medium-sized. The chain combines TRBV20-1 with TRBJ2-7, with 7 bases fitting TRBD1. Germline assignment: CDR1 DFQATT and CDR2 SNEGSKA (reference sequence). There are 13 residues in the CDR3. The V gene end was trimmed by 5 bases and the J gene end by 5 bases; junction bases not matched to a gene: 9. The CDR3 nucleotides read TGCAGTGCTGGGCGTCTACAGGGGAACGAGCAGTACTTC. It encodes CSAGRLQGNEQYF.

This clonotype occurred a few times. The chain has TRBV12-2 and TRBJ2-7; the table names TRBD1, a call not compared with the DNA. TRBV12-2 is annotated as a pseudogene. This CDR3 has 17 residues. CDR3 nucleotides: TGTGCAAGTCGCTTAGCGCGGAGGTCAGTGGGGGGCTACGAGCAGTACTTC. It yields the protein CASRLARRSVGGYEQYF.

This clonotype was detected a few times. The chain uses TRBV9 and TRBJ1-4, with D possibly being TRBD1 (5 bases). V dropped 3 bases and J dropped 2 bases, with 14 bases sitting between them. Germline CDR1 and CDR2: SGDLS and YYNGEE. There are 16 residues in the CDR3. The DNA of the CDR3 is TGTGCCAGCAGCGAGGGACTGAAGAAGACTAATGAAAAACTGTTTTTT. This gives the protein CASSEGLKKTNEKLFF. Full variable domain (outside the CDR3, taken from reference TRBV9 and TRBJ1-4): DSGVTQTPKHLITATGQRVTLRCSPRSGDLSVYWYQQSLDQGLQFLIQYYNGEERAKGNILERFSAQQFPDLHSELNLSSLELGDSALYFCASSEGLKKTNEKLFFGSGTQLSVL.

CDR3 sequence reads: CASSPWTGEYREQFF. DNA for the CDR3: TGTGCCAGCAGCCCCTGGACAGGGGAGTATAGGGAGCAGTTCTTC. V is TRBV6-5 and J is TRBJ2-1; 9 bases fit TRBD1. Germline trimming cut 6 bases from V and 10 bases from J; bases unmatched to any gene: 13. Germline V gene lookup returns CDR1 MNHEY and CDR2 SVGAGI. This CDR3 contains 15 residues.